Listed below are T cell receptor beta chains from one sample, sequenced in a study of T cell responses to AZD1222 COVID-19 vaccine. Sequenced by immunoSEQ multiplex PCR; TCRdb stores in-frame clones only, minus some. The table has 120,000 to 150,000 clones, 85% to 90% seen once. The sample here was peripheral blood, taken on day 0 of AZD1222 vaccination. These receptors all come from an adult in good health. Each CDR3 is given with its conserved first and last residue. A D gene is named only where the DNA matches it firmly. Expanded clones are given a class, and other clones once, few, many or no size at all.

CDR3: CASSSDSVYNSPLHF
DNA: TGTGCCAGCAGCTCGGACAGTGTTTATAATTCACCCCTCCACTTT
V: TRBV5-4
J: TRBJ1-6
size: NA
D: NA
length: 15

CDR3: CASRITGGNTEAFF
DNA: TGTGCCAGCAGGATTACAGGGGGTAACACTGAAGCTTTCTTT
V: TRBV5-4
J: TRBJ1-1
size: NA
D: TRBD1
length: 14

CDR3: CASSRGQGGQHF
DNA: TGTGCCAGCAGTAGGGGACAGGGTGGGCAGCATTTT
V: TRBV12-3/TRBV12-4
J: TRBJ1-5
size: once
D: TRBD1
length: 12

CDR3: CASSSPWRSGNTIYF
DNA: TGTGCCAGCAGTTCCCCATGGCGCTCTGGAAACACCATATATTTT
V: TRBV6-5
J: TRBJ1-3
size: NA
D: NA
length: 15

CDR3: CASSDPEPLLTRNEQFF
DNA: TGTGCCAGCAGCGACCCGGAGCCGCTACTAACACGGAATGAGCAGTTCTTC
V: TRBV11-2
J: TRBJ2-1
size: NA
D: NA
length: 17

CDR3: CASSKEKGRGYTF
DNA: TGTGCCAGCAGCAAGGAAAAGGGAAGAGGCTACACCTTC
V: TRBV5-6
J: TRBJ1-2
size: NA
D: NA
length: 13

CDR3: CASSQGQGTYEQYF
DNA: TGTGCCAGCAGCCAAGGACAGGGAACCTACGAGCAGTACTTC
V: TRBV3-1/TRBV3-2
J: TRBJ2-7
size: NA
D: TRBD1
length: 14

CDR3: CASSLGTKNIQYF
DNA: TGTGCCAGCAGTTTGGGGACCAAAAACATTCAGTACTTC
V: TRBV28
J: TRBJ2-4
size: NA
D: NA
length: 13

CDR3: CATSDRGAGFETQYF
DNA: TGTGCCACCAGTGATCGGGGGGCCGGTTTTGAGACCCAGTACTTC
V: TRBV24-1
J: TRBJ2-5
size: NA
D: NA
length: 15

CDR3: CASSARGLNTEAFF
DNA: TGTGCCAGCAGCGCAAGAGGGTTGAACACTGAAGCTTTCTTT
V: TRBV4-2
J: TRBJ1-1
size: NA
D: NA
length: 14

CDR3: CASSLGVPRQTF
DNA: TGTGCCAGTAGCCTCGGGGTTCCACGCCAGACGTTT
V: TRBV19
J: TRBJ1-1
size: NA
D: NA
length: 12

CDR3: CASRTGSGNQPQHF
DNA: TGTGCCAGCAGGACAGGGTCGGGCAATCAGCCCCAGCATTTT
V: TRBV27
J: TRBJ1-5
size: NA
D: TRBD1
length: 14

CDR3: CASGAVFHF
DNA: TGTGCCAGCGGGGCTGTCTTCCACTTT
V: TRBV11-3
J: TRBJ1-6
size: NA
D: NA
length: 9

CDR3: CASSLQGANEQYF
DNA: TGTGCCAGCAGTCTCCAGGGGGCTAACGAGCAGTACTTC
V: TRBV27
J: TRBJ2-7
size: NA
D: TRBD1
length: 13

CDR3: CASSLAWDSSYEQYF
DNA: TGCGCCAGCAGCTTGGCCTGGGACAGTTCGTACGAGCAGTACTTC
V: TRBV5-1
J: TRBJ2-7
size: NA
D: TRBD1
length: 15

CDR3: CASSPTGGRVNEQFF
DNA: TGTGCCAGCAGCCCCACGGGCGGGAGGGTGAATGAGCAGTTCTTC
V: TRBV27
J: TRBJ2-1
size: NA
D: TRBD2
length: 15

CDR3: CASSVGGANQPQHF
DNA: TGTGCCAGCAGCGTAGGTGGGGCCAATCAGCCCCAGCATTTT
V: TRBV9
J: TRBJ1-5
size: NA
D: NA
length: 14

CDR3: CASTFTVDTEAFF
DNA: TGTGCCAGCACTTTTACGGTGGACACTGAAGCTTTCTTT
V: TRBV28
J: TRBJ1-1
size: NA
D: NA
length: 13

CDR3: CASSSYPNREAYNEQFF
DNA: TGTGCCAGCAGTTCTTATCCGAACAGGGAGGCTTACAATGAGCAGTTCTTC
V: TRBV27
J: TRBJ2-1
size: NA
D: NA
length: 17

CDR3: CASSSISRGTDTQYF
DNA: TGCGCCAGCAGCTCGATATCGCGGGGCACAGATACGCAGTATTTT
V: TRBV5-1
J: TRBJ2-3
size: NA
D: NA
length: 15

CDR3: CASSQDRAGNYGYTF
DNA: TGCGCCAGCAGCCAAGATCGGGCGGGCAACTATGGCTACACCTTC
V: TRBV4-1
J: TRBJ1-2
size: NA
D: NA
length: 15

CDR3: CASTNPAGGIYEQYF
DNA: TGTGCCAGCACTAACCCGGCAGGGGGCATTTACGAGCAGTACTTC
V: TRBV6-5
J: TRBJ2-7
size: NA
D: TRBD1
length: 15

CDR3: CAIRVGAGKENTEAFF
DNA: TGTGCCATCAGGGTGGGGGCAGGGAAAGAGAACACTGAAGCTTTCTTT
V: TRBV10-3
J: TRBJ1-1
size: once
D: NA
length: 16

CDR3: CASSLLRDYPSGANVLTF
DNA: TGTGCCAGCAGCCTCTTGAGGGACTACCCCTCTGGGGCCAACGTCCTGACTTTC
V: TRBV4-2
J: TRBJ2-6
size: NA
D: TRBD2
length: 18

CDR3: CASSPPGGYTF
DNA: TGTGCCAGCAGTCCCCCGGGCGGCTACACCTTC
V: TRBV28
J: TRBJ1-2
size: NA
D: NA
length: 11

CDR3: CASSFGQGETQYF
DNA: TGCGCCAGCAGCTTCGGACAGGGGGAGACCCAGTACTTC
V: TRBV5-1
J: TRBJ2-5
size: NA
D: TRBD1
length: 13

CDR3: CASSVGYTEAFF
DNA: TGTGCCAGCAGCGTAGGGTACACTGAAGCTTTCTTT
V: TRBV7-9
J: TRBJ1-1
size: NA
D: NA
length: 12

CDR3: CASTIKQGAGGYTF
DNA: TGTGCCAGTACCATCAAACAGGGGGCGGGTGGCTACACCTTC
V: TRBV19
J: TRBJ1-2
size: NA
D: TRBD1
length: 14

CDR3: CASSQVGPGGSYNEQFF
DNA: TGCGCCAGCAGCCAAGTAGGGCCGGGAGGGTCCTACAATGAGCAGTTCTTC
V: TRBV4-3
J: TRBJ2-1
size: NA
D: TRBD2
length: 17